The T cell receptor (beta chain) described here comes from a study of blood T cell repertoires in COVID-19. Background on the study: COVID-19 samples from acute and convalescent phases originated in the United States, Italy and Spain.

Per germline, CDR1 MNHEY and CDR2 SVGEGT. The CDR3 has 13 amino acids. Trimming stripped 4 bases from V and 7 bases from J, with 14 bases between. Per the authors' pipeline: Amplification of reference gene primers provided the estimated nucleated cell counts. TCRdb's table, derived via immunoSEQ multiplex PCR, lists solely in-frame clones and lacks some. That table furnishes V, J and clone size, whereas the DNA furnished D and trimming. The repertoire holds a few hundred thousand clones, with around 83% as singletons. This chain joins TRBV6-2 or TRBV6-3 and TRBJ2-7, with D tentatively TRBD1 (6 bases). Sequencing was done on a sample of peripheral blood. The receptor comes from a woman aged 50 to 65 with acute or convalescent COVID-19. The CDR3 nucleotides are TGTGCCAGCAGTTTCGACAGGCCAGGGGAGCAGTACTTC. It specifies CASSFDRPGEQYF.